This section outlines one TCR beta chain sequence together with its context. What it binds is unknown. The sample originates from a study of siplizumab effects on memory and regulatory T cells. Study conclusions and caveats: There appeared to be greater diversity in naive T cells than in memory cells, and naive T cells seemed major contributors to the alloresponse.

The CDR3 consists of 14 residues. Trimming cost V 6 bases and J 6 bases, with 15 bases left between them. Germline values: CDR1 MNHNS, CDR2 SASEGT. Measured with immunoSEQ multiplex PCR; TCRdb has only the in-frame clones, and not every one. The sample contains just over 60,000 clones, roughly 85% of which appear only once. V usage is TRBV6-1 and J usage is TRBJ2-1; D gene unclear. Sequenced input: memory CD4+ T cells sorted from blood. This TCR was sampled from a human donor in good health. CDR3 loop: CASRATDPINEQFF. Here the CDR3 DNA reads TGTGCCAGCAGAGCTACAGACCCCATCAATGAGCAGTTCTTC.